One sample yielded the 24 T cell receptor beta chains listed below, sequenced in a study of shared clonotypes between healthy human individuals. The assay was immunoSEQ multiplex PCR, and TCRdb's table has in-frame clones only and misses some. The sample has 90,000 to 120,000 clones, 68% seen once. Material for sequencing was memory CD8+ T cells sorted from blood. The subset: CD45RO+ cells pooled with CCR7-negative TemRA cells. The source is a woman between 25 and 40 years old in good health.

This clone was observed at least ten times. CDR3 protein: CASRGTGGNTGELFF. The CDR3 DNA reads TGTGCCAGCAGGGGGACAGGGGGCAACACCGGGGAGCTGTTTTTT. The V gene is TRBV2, the J gene TRBJ2-2; TRBD1 matches 12 bases. CDR3 length equals 15 residues. Trimming removed 6 bases from V and 2 bases from J; junction bases left unmatched: 1. The germline V gene has CDR1 SNHLY and CDR2 FYNNEI.

V usage is TRBV7-9 and J usage is TRBJ2-7; the D gene is possibly TRBD1 (6 bases). The CDR3 is 14 amino acids. Trimming cost V 4 bases and J 0 bases, with 10 bases left between them. CDR1 and CDR2 (germline): SEHNR, FQNEAQ (reference sequence). The CDR3 nucleotides are TGTGCCAGCAGCTCGGGACATAACTCCTACGAGCAGTACTTC. Protein sequence: CASSSGHNSYEQYF.

In its sample, this clone was seen a few times. V gene TRBV28 combines with J gene TRBJ2-3, with D possibly matching TRBD2 (5 bases). The germline CDR1 and CDR2 sequences are MDHEN and SYDVKM. The CDR3 is 14 amino acids. The V end lost 2 bases, the J end lost 2 bases, and 8 bases lay between the germline ends. CDR3 bases: TGTGCCAGCAGTTTAGCGGGTTTCACAGATACGCAGTATTTT. Protein product: CASSLAGFTDTQYF.

The chain couples TRBV4-1 to TRBJ2-3, with 10 bases that match TRBD2. The CDR3 contains 18 residues. Trimming removed 0 bases from V and 6 bases from J; junction bases left unmatched: 12. Per the germline V gene, CDR1 is MGHRA and CDR2 is YSYEKL. The CDR3 is CASSQDISGRGPVDTQYF. The DNA for the CDR3 is TGCGCCAGCAGCCAAGATATAAGCGGGAGGGGGCCAGTGGATACGCAGTATTTT.

This clone was counted between two and nine times. CDR3 coding DNA: TGTGCCAGCAGCTTTGTAATCGATCCGAGACAGCGCTATGGCTACACCTTC. It is translated as CASSFVIDPRQRYGYTF. This chain connects TRBV7-3 to TRBJ1-2; D perhaps matches TRBD1 (5 bases). Germline V gene data show CDR1 as SGHTA and CDR2 as FQGTGA. The ends were cut back, 3 bases at V and 4 bases at J, with 21 bases in the middle. The CDR3 is 17 amino acids.

The table lists this clone with a count of one. The V call is TRBV29-1, the J call TRBJ2-1, with 13 bases identical to TRBD2. The CDR3 contains 19 residues. Trimming cost V 4 bases and J 0 bases; bases outside gene matches: 12. CDR1 and CDR2 from the germline V gene are SQVTM and ANQGSEA. The CDR3 loop reads CSVGRGLAGLSGSYNEQFF. In nucleotides, the CDR3 is TGCAGCGTTGGGAGGGGACTAGCGGGATTGTCGGGCTCCTACAATGAGCAGTTCTTC.

This clone was seen just once. The chain is built from TRBV27 and TRBJ1-5, with D unclear. The V gene lost 3 bases and the J gene lost 0 bases, with 9 bases spanning the gap. The CDR3 is made up of 15 amino acids. Germline V CDR1 and CDR2: MNHEY, SMNVEV (reference sequence). CDR3 protein: CASSFGRYSNQPQHF. The CDR3 DNA is TGTGCCAGCAGTTTCGGACGGTATAGCAATCAGCCCCAGCATTTT.

This clone was seen a handful of times. V and J are TRBV2 and TRBJ1-1, with unresolved D. The CDR3 sequence is 11 residues long. V was cut by 10 bases and J by 3 bases, with 9 bases left in between. The germline gives CDR1 SNHLY, CDR2 FYNNEI. The CDR3, as DNA: TGTGCCACCCATACGGACACTGAAGCTTTCTTT. Translating it yields CATHTDTEAFF. The full variable domain, completed using reference TRBV2 and TRBJ1-1, is EPEVTQTPSHQVTQMGQEVILRCVPISNHLYFYWYRQILGQKVEFLVSFYNNEISEKSEIFDDQFSVERPDGSNFTLKIRSTKLEDSAMYFCATHTDTEAFFGQGTRLTVV.

This chain uses TRBV23-1 with TRBJ2-1, with 9 positions matching TRBD2. TRBV23-1 is reported as an ORF; its role is uncertain. This CDR3 is built from 18 residues. V lost 2 bases to trimming and J lost 8 bases; unmatched junction nucleotides: 16. CDR3 in amino acids: CASSQPWGKREVFDEQFF. The CDR3 DNA is TGCGCCAGCAGTCAACCCTGGGGAAAGCGGGAGGTGTTTGATGAGCAGTTCTTC.

This clone was seen a few times. The chain carries TRBV19 and TRBJ2-3; TRBD1 matches 8 bases. Germline V lookup: CDR1 LNHDA, CDR2 SQIVND (reference sequence). The CDR3 consists of 16 residues. Losses at the gene ends were 5 bases for V and 3 bases for J; bases not matched to a gene: 10. This CDR3 is CASSHQTGEGTDTQYF. CDR3 DNA sequence: TGTGCCAGTAGTCACCAGACAGGGGAAGGGACAGATACGCAGTATTTT.

This clone was observed a few times. This chain links TRBV6-5 with TRBJ2-3, with D perhaps TRBD1 (5 bases). The CDR3 contains 13 residues. Germline CDR1 MNHEY, CDR2 SVGAGI. V shed 6 bases and J shed 5 bases, with 12 bases lying between them. CDR3 coding DNA: TGTGCCAGCAGGGAACAGGCCCAAGATACGCAGTATTTT. It specifies CASREQAQDTQYF.

The V call is TRBV5-6, the J call TRBJ1-2; D is ambiguous. The CDR3 is 19 amino acids. The germline gives CDR1 SGHDT, CDR2 YYEEEE. V dropped 0 bases and J dropped 0 bases, with 21 bases sitting between them. The CDR3 sequence is CASSLGDLPGPEANYGYTF. CDR3 nucleotides: TGTGCCAGCAGCTTGGGGGATCTACCAGGCCCCGAGGCTAACTATGGCTACACCTTC.

This rearrangement joins TRBV7-9 to TRBJ2-1, with D hard to call. The ends were cut back, 1 base at V and 8 bases at J, with 9 bases in the middle. Germline loops: CDR1 SEHNR, CDR2 FQNEAQ (reference sequence). The CDR3 is 13 residues long. CDR3 loop: CASSLGIGDEQFF. In DNA form, the CDR3 reads TGTGCCAGCAGCTTAGGAATTGGGGATGAGCAGTTCTTC. The complete variable domain, with remaining parts taken from reference TRBV7-9 and TRBJ2-1, reads DTGVSQNPRHKITKRGQNVTFRCDPISEHNRLYWYRQTLGQGPEFLTYFQNEAQLEKSRLLSDRFSAERPKGSFSTLEIQRTEQGDSAMYLCASSLGIGDEQFFGPGTRLTVL.

Points on this clone: This likely traces to a read error, being one base from a far larger clone. CDR3 DNA: TGTGCCAACATTCCGGACGGGGGGAATGCTGAAGCTTTCTTT. The encoded protein is CANIPDGGNAEAFF. The gene calls are TRBV28 and TRBJ1-1; the D gene is possibly TRBD1 (5 bases). V lost 10 bases to trimming and J lost 6 bases, with 21 bases between them. Germline V gene sequence: CDR1 MDHEN, CDR2 SYDVKM. There are 14 residues in the CDR3.

The V and J genes are TRBV4-2 and TRBJ2-5, with D maybe TRBD1 (5 bases). The J call may be in error: the DNA end matches TRBJ2-7 better. The germline gives CDR1 LGHNA, CDR2 YNFKEQ. The CDR3 contains 15 residues. The CDR3 bases are TGTGCCAGCAGCCCTGAAGGGGAAAGCTCCTACGAGCAGTACTTC. Residues: CASSPEGESSYEQYF.

The genes are TRBV5-6 and TRBJ2-7; 11 bases are a match to TRBD2. Germline trimming cut 4 bases from V and 2 bases from J; bases unmatched to any gene: 2. Germline CDR1 reads SGHDT; CDR2 reads YYEEEE. The CDR3 is 14 amino acids. CDR3 amino acids: CASSRLAGPYEQYF. DNA for the CDR3: TGTGCCAGCAGCCGACTAGCGGGACCCTACGAGCAGTACTTC.

The chain recombines TRBV6-1 with TRBJ1-1, with 8 bases matching TRBD1. J gave up 3 bases and V 3 bases, and 9 bases lay outside the gene matches. CDR3 length: 16 residues. In germline, CDR1 is MNHNS, CDR2 SASEGT. CDR3 DNA: TGTGCCAGCAGTGAGCGAGACAGGGGAGTGTACACTGAAGCTTTCTTT. Its protein product is CASSERDRGVYTEAFF.

The chain recombines TRBV11-3 with TRBJ2-7, with D perhaps TRBD2 (5 bases). Trimming cost V 3 bases and J 7 bases, with 7 bases left between them. This CDR3 comprises 11 residues. Germline V gene sequence: CDR1 SGHNT, CDR2 YENEEA. The CDR3 region is CASSFTGEQYF. The CDR3 DNA is TGTGCCAGCAGCTTCACGGGGGAGCAGTACTTC.

This clone was recorded at least ten times. This rearrangement joins TRBV27 to TRBJ2-3; 7 bases match TRBD1. This CDR3 spans 14 amino acids. J was trimmed by 2 bases and V by 5 bases; bases with no gene match: 4. CDR1 is MNHEY and CDR2 is SMNVEV in the germline V gene (reference sequence). Here the CDR3 DNA reads TGTGCCAGCAGTGGCGGACAGGTCACAGATACGCAGTATTTT. Protein: CASSGGQVTDTQYF.

The gene calls are TRBV7-9 and TRBJ1-1, with D unresolved. Germline CDR1 SEHNR, CDR2 FQNEAQ (reference sequence). Trimming took off 4 bases at V and 2 bases at J, with 8 bases between the two ends. The CDR3 contains 13 residues. Here the CDR3 reads CASSYTENTEAFF. The CDR3 region has the DNA TGTGCCAGCAGCTATACAGAAAACACTGAAGCTTTCTTT. Full variable domain (outside the CDR3, taken from reference TRBV7-9 and TRBJ1-1): DTGVSQNPRHKITKRGQNVTFRCDPISEHNRLYWYRQTLGQGPEFLTYFQNEAQLEKSRLLSDRFSAERPKGSFSTLEIQRTEQGDSAMYLCASSYTENTEAFFGQGTRLTVV.

This clone was seen a few times. The chain is built from TRBV6-1 and TRBJ2-7, with D hard to call. The CDR3 sequence is 15 residues long. The germline V gene encodes CDR1 MNHNS and CDR2 SASEGT. V was trimmed by 0 bases and J by 5 bases, leaving 14 bases between them. Here the CDR3 DNA reads TGTGCCAGCAGTGAAGCCCAGCGCTCTCCCAACGAGCAGTACTTC. This encodes CASSEAQRSPNEQYF.

Judged by abundance, this clone is medium-sized. The chain carries TRBV27 and TRBJ1-1; D might be TRBD1 (6 bases). The CDR3 is 14 amino acids. CDR1 and CDR2 (germline): MNHEY, SMNVEV (reference sequence). Trimming took off 0 bases at V and 3 bases at J, with 8 bases between the two ends. Written as DNA, the CDR3 is TGTGCCAGCAGTTTATCTCCAGGGGACACTGAAGCTTTCTTT. It specifies CASSLSPGDTEAFF.

CDR3 in amino acids: CASSVGGGSSSYNEQFF. CDR3 sequence (DNA): TGTGCCAGCAGCGTAGGCGGAGGGAGTAGCTCCTACAATGAGCAGTTCTTC. V is TRBV9 and J is TRBJ2-1; the D gene is possibly TRBD2 (6 bases). Per germline, CDR1 SGDLS and CDR2 YYNGEE. V gave up 0 bases and J gave up 0 bases, with 13 bases separating them. This CDR3 comprises 17 residues.

The genes are TRBV11-2 and TRBJ2-1, with 7 bases matching TRBD2. The V gene end was trimmed by 5 bases and the J gene end by 5 bases; junction bases not matched to a gene: 9. The CDR3 is 15 residues long. Germline CDR1 SGHAT, CDR2 FQNNGV. For the CDR3, the DNA is TGTGCCAGCAGCCCAACTAGCGCAGGTGACAATGAGCAGTTCTTC. Protein: CASSPTSAGDNEQFF.